The 24 T cell receptor beta chains below come from one sample, sequenced in a study of CXCR3-negative and CXCR3-positive naive CD8 T cells. Libraries of TRB cDNA were made by 5' RACE and carried UMIs. TCRdb reanalyzed the 5' RACE reads, giving one entry per CDR3 protein sequence and no DNA. The sample totals about 57,000 distinct CDR3 sequences. Specimen: memory CD8+ T cells from blood. These receptors all stem from a human donor in good health. Some clones in this sample may be carry-over from other donors' samples.

This chain's CDR3 is CASSLVPGGPGSYNEQFF. The chain joins TRBV7-8 to TRBJ2-1; TCRdb's assignment of TRBD1 cannot be checked, as there is no DNA. The germline CDR1 and CDR2 sequences are SGHVS and FQNEAQ. CDR3 length equals 18 residues.

This rearrangement joins TRBV7-9 to TRBJ2-2; TCRdb gives TRBD1 as the D gene, but with no DNA this cannot be confirmed. The germline V gene encodes CDR1 SEHNR and CDR2 FQNEAQ (reference sequence). The CDR3 has 16 residues. The CDR3 protein is CASSPTQGGNTGELFF.

This sequence joins TRBV20-1 and TRBJ2-7; no DNA is available, so the TRBD1 call from TCRdb remains unchecked. Germline-derived CDR1 and CDR2 are DFQATT and SNEGSKA (reference sequence). This CDR3 has 14 amino acids. The CDR3 protein is CSASGTESSYEQYF.

This sequence joins TRBV6-4 and TRBJ2-1; TCRdb reports TRBD1, a call that lacks DNA to check it against. Germline V gives CDR1 MRHNA, CDR2 SNTAGT. The CDR3 totals 15 residues. The chain's CDR3 is CASSDMAGGLNEQFF.

The chain has TRBV6-5 and TRBJ1-1. The CDR3 loop spans 15 amino acids. The germline V gene encodes CDR1 MNHEY and CDR2 SVGAGI. The CDR3 sequence is CASSYSTDINTEAFF.

CDR3 protein: CASSLRGGGEMDEQFF. This chain links TRBV7-6 with TRBJ2-1; TCRdb proposes TRBD1, but this gene call is untestable without DNA. Germline values: CDR1 SGHVS, CDR2 FNYEAQ. The CDR3 sequence is 16 residues long.

J is TRBJ2-7 and V is TRBV12-3 or TRBV12-4; with no DNA, the TCRdb D assignment of TRBD1 cannot be verified. This CDR3 contains 14 residues. CDR3 region: CATGDEIGTYEQYF.

This chain connects TRBV29-1 to TRBJ2-5; the D call of TRBD1 rests on TCRdb alone, since no DNA is present to check it. CDR1 is SQVTM and CDR2 is ANQGSEA in the germline V gene. The CDR3 is 13 residues long. The CDR3 region is CSVDTGGPETQYF.

The V and J genes are TRBV6-1 and TRBJ2-1. The germline gives CDR1 MNHNS, CDR2 SASEGT. CDR3 size: 13 residues. CDR3 residues: CASSEAGHNEQFF.

Frequency places this clonotype as medium-sized. The V call is TRBV10-2, the J call TRBJ1-1. This CDR3 has 18 residues. Germline V gene lookup returns CDR1 WSHSY and CDR2 SAAADI. CDR3 region: CASSESGPEIGSNTEAFF.

The genes are TRBV7-9 and TRBJ1-2. The CDR3 covers 13 residues. Germline V gene data show CDR1 as SEHNR and CDR2 as FQNEAQ (reference sequence). The CDR3 sequence: CASRAGWGYGYTF. The full variable domain, completed using reference TRBV7-9 and TRBJ1-2, is DTGVSQNPRHKITKRGQNVTFRCDPISEHNRLYWYRQTLGQGPEFLTYFQNEAQLEKSRLLSDRFSAERPKGSFSTLEIQRTEQGDSAMYLCASRAGWGYGYTFGSGTRLTVV.

V and J are TRBV10-3 and TRBJ1-1; TCRdb's D call of TRBD1 is untestable without DNA. The germline V gene encodes CDR1 ENHRY and CDR2 SYGVKD. This CDR3 contains 14 residues. The CDR3 spells CAISVGRENTEAFF.

CDR3 amino acids: CASGGTGTEQYF. The chain couples TRBV2 to TRBJ2-7; TCRdb's D gene call, TRBD1, goes unchecked for lack of DNA. The CDR3 consists of 12 residues. Germline lookup yields CDR1 SNHLY and CDR2 FYNNEI.

This chain joins TRBV29-1 and TRBJ1-2. This CDR3 region has 11 residues. From germline, CDR1 is SQVTM and CDR2 ANQGSEA. The CDR3 protein is CSVLFDYGYTF.

The chain is built from TRBV28 and TRBJ2-7; the TCRdb D gene call, TRBD1, has no DNA to confirm it. CDR1 and CDR2 from the germline V gene are MDHEN and SYDVKM. The CDR3 spans 15 residues. The CDR3 here is CASSYTGGGDYEQYF.

V and J are TRBV20-1 and TRBJ1-1; TCRdb gives TRBD1 as the D gene, but with no DNA this cannot be confirmed. The germline CDR1 and CDR2 sequences are DFQATT and SNEGSKA (reference sequence). The CDR3 totals 15 residues. The CDR3 spells CSARDPVAESTEAFF.

This chain connects TRBV28 to TRBJ2-3; TCRdb outputs TRBD2, but without DNA this stays unchecked. Per germline, CDR1 MDHEN and CDR2 SYDVKM. This CDR3 contains 14 residues. CDR3 sequence: CASSLRGSTDTQYF.

V is TRBV7-9 and J is TRBJ2-1. The CDR3 consists of 15 residues. CDR1 and CDR2 from the germline V gene are SEHNR and FQNEAQ (reference sequence). This chain's CDR3 is CASNIAGRTYNEQFF.

The gene calls are TRBV29-1 and TRBJ2-1; the TRBD2 assignment by TCRdb is unverifiable without DNA. Germline-derived CDR1 and CDR2 are SQVTM and ANQGSEA. CDR3 length: 15 amino acids. The CDR3 protein is CSVVVSGGAIDEQFF.

V is TRBV6-2 or TRBV6-3 and J is TRBJ2-7; TCRdb reports TRBD2, a call that lacks DNA to check it against. CDR3 length equals 18 residues. The germline V gene has CDR1 MNHEY and CDR2 SVGEGT. This chain's CDR3 is CASSPRLGLAGGPYEQYF.

The chain joins TRBV4-1 to TRBJ1-1; TCRdb's D gene call, TRBD1, goes unchecked for lack of DNA. From germline, CDR1 is MGHRA and CDR2 YSYEKL. The CDR3 has 15 residues. CDR3 protein: CASSPGGGLGTEAFF.

The chain recombines TRBV27 with TRBJ1-5. This CDR3 has 13 residues. From germline, CDR1 is MNHEY and CDR2 SMNVEV (reference sequence). CDR3: CASSVISQQPQHF.

This chain connects TRBV20-1 to TRBJ2-7; the TCRdb D gene call, TRBD2, has no DNA to confirm it. The V gene's germline CDR1 is DFQATT and CDR2 SNEGSKA (reference sequence). The CDR3 is 15 residues long. CDR3 sequence: CSADPGTGRAGEQYF.

This clonotype is identified as medium-sized from frequency. The rearrangement joins TRBV29-1 to TRBJ2-1; TCRdb gives TRBD2 as the D gene, but with no DNA this cannot be confirmed. CDR1 and CDR2 (germline): SQVTM, ANQGSEA. There are 14 residues in the CDR3. CDR3 protein: CSVDAGGLGNEQFF.